Here is one T cell receptor beta chain with its context. Its antigen remains unidentified. Per-nucleotide qualities are absent, and no much larger clonotype sits a single base away. The CDR3 goes from the cysteine to the phenylalanine over 17 residues. CDR3 DNA is the only sequence kept; it has 51 bases, read in frame from the first base. CDR1 and CDR2 were assigned from the germline V gene as SGHTA and FQGNSA. V trim: 7 bases; J trim: 5 bases; unmatched bases: 16. This entry belongs to a study of blood T cell repertoires in COVID-19 (dated by TCRdb to the early 2020s). About the study as a whole: Collaborator samples came from the United States, Italy and Spain and covered acute and convalescent phases of COVID-19. The material from the prospective study consisted of cDNA or gDNA derived from T cells, B-cell-depleted T cells, or PBMCs. Deeply sampled blood TCRbeta repertoires from subjects exposed to, actively infected with, or recovered from COVID-19 were included in the dataset. The repertoires were released in a freely available public database intended as a resource for research on the immune response to SARS-CoV-2. Samples came from the ongoing ImmuneRACE study (first 160 participants) plus 1,254 subjects from 6 global collaborators. A de-identified subject ID, COVID-19 status, age in years and sex were almost always included in the sample metadata. Where available, HLA class I and class II types were obtained from metadata supplied by the sample provider rather than from assay-based typing.

TCRbeta CDR3 regions were amplified from genomic DNA by means of the immunoSEQ Assay, a bias-controlled multiplex PCR. The authors' analysis ran thus. The number of nucleated cells in each sample was estimated from the amplification of reference gene primers within the assay. To quantify the absolute abundance of each unique TCRbeta CDR3 rearrangement, sequence reads were collapsed and filtered. For each sample, productive Simpson clonality was calculated by taking the square root of Simpson's diversity index across productive rearrangements. In TCRdb, the immuneACCESS table is reduced to in-frame sequences with V and J assigned. These tables do not hold every clone; where another copy was compared, an unresolved V gene accounts for under half, and the others remain unexplained. The DNA gave D and trimming, while V, J and clone size come from that table. The sample table lists roughly 140,000 clones, under 85% of them with a count of one. Approximately 6.1% of the sample goes to the ten largest clones.

Collaborating institutions collected whole blood in K2EDTA tubes following their own protocols. For TCRbeta analysis, collaborator samples were shipped as frozen whole blood, as isolated PBMCs, or as DNA extracted from either sample type. Paper-wide results and their limitations: How much clinical and demographic metadata was included differed by source and by participant, and the metadata was provided uncurated.

The chain uses TRBV7-2 and TRBJ2-2; TRBD1 fits 7 bases in the junction. The TCR was taken from a human donor in a cohort sampled during active COVID-19. Sequenced sample: peripheral blood. CDR3 loop: CASTQAPTGVRTGELFF. The DNA sequence is TGTGCCAGCACCCAGGCCCCTACAGGGGTAAGGACCGGGGAGCTGTTTTTT.